This note documents a single T cell receptor beta chain sequence. The study assigned cohorts using participant-reported clinical history. The data were taken from a study of blood T cell repertoires in COVID-19. Using immunoSEQ multiplex PCR, the repertoire was profiled, and TCRdb retains in-frame clones only, with some absent. The table has 150,000 or so clones, 75% to 80% seen once. Sequencing was done on a sample of PBMCs or T cells enriched from blood (not recorded which). This sequence was found in a woman aged 50 to 65 who had recovered from COVID-19.

The CDR3 DNA sequence: TGTGCCAGCAGCCAACTAGCGCGGCAAGAGACCCAGTACTTC. Translation: CASSQLARQETQYF. The chain links TRBV3-1 (or the pseudogene TRBV3-2) to TRBJ2-5; possible D gene TRBD2, 6 bases. Germline assignment: CDR1 LGHDT and CDR2 YNNKEL (reference sequence). V was pared by 2 bases and J by 2 bases, with 9 bases between. This CDR3 has 14 residues.